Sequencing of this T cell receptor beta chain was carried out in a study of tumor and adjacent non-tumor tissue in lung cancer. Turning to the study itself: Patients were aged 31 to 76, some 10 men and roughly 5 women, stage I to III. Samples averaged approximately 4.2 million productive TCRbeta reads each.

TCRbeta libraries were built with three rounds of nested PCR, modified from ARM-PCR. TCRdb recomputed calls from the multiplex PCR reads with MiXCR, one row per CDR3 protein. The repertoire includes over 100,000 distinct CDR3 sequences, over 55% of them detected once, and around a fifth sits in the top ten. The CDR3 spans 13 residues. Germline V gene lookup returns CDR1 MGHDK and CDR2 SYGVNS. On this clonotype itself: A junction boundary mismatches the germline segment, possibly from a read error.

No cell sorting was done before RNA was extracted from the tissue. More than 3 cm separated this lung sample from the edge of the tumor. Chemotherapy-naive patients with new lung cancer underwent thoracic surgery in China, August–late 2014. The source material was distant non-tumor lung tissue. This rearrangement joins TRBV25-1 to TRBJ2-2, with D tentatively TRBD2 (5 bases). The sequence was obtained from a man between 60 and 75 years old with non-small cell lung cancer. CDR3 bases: TGTGCCAGCAGTTCGATAGGAGCCGGGGAGATGTTTTTC. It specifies CASSSIGAGEMFF.